This T cell receptor beta chain was sequenced for a study of cytomegalovirus exposure and HLA in healthy donors. The CDR3 spans 15 residues. Trimming at V came to 6 bases and at J to 4 bases, leaving 9 bases not matched to a gene. Germline CDR1 is SGHTA and CDR2 is FQGNSA. The PCR used 60 Vbeta and 13 Jbeta primers. TCRdb keeps only in-frame clones here, not all; method: immunoSEQ multiplex PCR. The data show 80,000 to 100,000 clones, with roughly two thirds seen just once and 2% to 2.5% held by the top ten. Sample: PBMCs. The chain employs TRBV7-2 and TRBJ2-3, with TRBD1 matching over 8 bases. The TCR comes from a man aged 45 to 65 in good health and CMV-seronegative. CDR3 amino acids: CASRNDRGGADTQYF. CDR3 nucleotides: TGTGCCAGCAGAAATGACAGGGGAGGCGCAGATACGCAGTATTTT. Full variable domain (outside the CDR3, taken from reference TRBV7-2 and TRBJ2-3): GAGVSQSPSNKVTEKGKDVELRCDPISGHTALYWYRQSLGQGLEFLIYFQGNSAPDKSGLPSDRFSAERTGGSVSTLTIQRTQQEDSAVYLCASRNDRGGADTQYFGPGTRLTVL.